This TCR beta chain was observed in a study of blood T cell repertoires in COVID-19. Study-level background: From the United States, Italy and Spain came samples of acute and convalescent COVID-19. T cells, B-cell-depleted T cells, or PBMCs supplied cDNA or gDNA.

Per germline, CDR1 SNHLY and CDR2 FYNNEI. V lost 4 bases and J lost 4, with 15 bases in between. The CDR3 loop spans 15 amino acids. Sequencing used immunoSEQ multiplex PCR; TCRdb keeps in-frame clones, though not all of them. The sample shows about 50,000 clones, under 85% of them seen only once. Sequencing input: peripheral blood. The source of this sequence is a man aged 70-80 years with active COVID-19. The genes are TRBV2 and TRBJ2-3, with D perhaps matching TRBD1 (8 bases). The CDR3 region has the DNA TGTGCCAGCAGTGTAGGACAGGGAGGGGCAGATACGCAGTATTTT. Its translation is CASSVGQGGADTQYF.